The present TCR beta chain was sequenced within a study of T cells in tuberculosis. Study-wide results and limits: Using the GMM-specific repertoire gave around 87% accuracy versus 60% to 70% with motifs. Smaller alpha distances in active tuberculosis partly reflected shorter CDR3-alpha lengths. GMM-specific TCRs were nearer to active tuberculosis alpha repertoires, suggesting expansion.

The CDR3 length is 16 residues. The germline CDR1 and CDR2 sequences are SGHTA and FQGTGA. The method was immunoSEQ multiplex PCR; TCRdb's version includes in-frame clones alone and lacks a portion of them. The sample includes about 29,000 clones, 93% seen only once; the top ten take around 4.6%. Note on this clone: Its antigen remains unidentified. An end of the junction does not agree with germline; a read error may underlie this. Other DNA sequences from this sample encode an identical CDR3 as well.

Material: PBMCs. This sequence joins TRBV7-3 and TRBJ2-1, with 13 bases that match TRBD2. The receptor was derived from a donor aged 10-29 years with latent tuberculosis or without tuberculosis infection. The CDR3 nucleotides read TGTGCCAGCAGCGTAACTAGCGGGGGGGCCTACAATGAGCAGTTCTTC. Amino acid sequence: CASSVTSGGAYNEQFF. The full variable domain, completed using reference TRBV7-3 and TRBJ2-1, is GAGVSQTPSNKVTEKGKYVELRCDPISGHTALYWYRQSLGQGPEFLIYFQGTGAADDSGLPNDRFFAVRPEGSVSTLKIQRTERGDSAVYLCASSVTSGGAYNEQFFGPGTRLTVL.